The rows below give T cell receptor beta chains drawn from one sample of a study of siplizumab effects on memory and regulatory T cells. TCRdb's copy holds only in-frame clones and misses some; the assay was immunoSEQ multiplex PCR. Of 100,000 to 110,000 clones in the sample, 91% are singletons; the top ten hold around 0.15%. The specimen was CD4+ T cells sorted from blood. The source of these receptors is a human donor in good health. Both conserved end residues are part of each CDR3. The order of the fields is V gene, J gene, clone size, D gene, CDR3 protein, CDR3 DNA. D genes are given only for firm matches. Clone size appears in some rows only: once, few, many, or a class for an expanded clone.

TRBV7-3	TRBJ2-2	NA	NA	CASSLQPPKNTGELFF	TGTGCCAGCAGCTTACAGCCCCCCAAGAACACCGGGGAGCTGTTTTTT
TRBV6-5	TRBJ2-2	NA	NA	CASSSFVANTGELFF	TGTGCCAGCAGCTCCTTTGTCGCGAACACCGGGGAGCTGTTTTTT
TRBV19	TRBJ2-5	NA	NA	CASSPSGETQYF	TGTGCCAGTAGCCCTAGTGGAGAGACCCAGTACTTC
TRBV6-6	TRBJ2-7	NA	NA	CASSSTGYEQYF	TGTGCCAGCAGTTCTACAGGTTACGAGCAGTACTTC
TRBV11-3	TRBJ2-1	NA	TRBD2	CASSYSGGTYNEQFF	TGTGCCAGCAGCTATAGCGGGGGAACCTACAATGAGCAGTTCTTC
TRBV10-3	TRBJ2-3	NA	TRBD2	CAISPSGNTDTQYF	TGTGCCATCTCTCCTAGCGGAAACACAGATACGCAGTATTTT
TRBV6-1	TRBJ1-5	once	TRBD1	CASSDRRTGDQPQHF	TGTGCCAGCAGTGATCGTAGGACAGGGGATCAGCCCCAGCATTTT
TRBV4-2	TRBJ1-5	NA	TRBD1	CASSPDREQPQHF	TGTGCCAGCAGCCCAGACAGGGAGCAGCCCCAGCATTTT
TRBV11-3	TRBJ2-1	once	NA	CASSRTANEQFF	TGTGCCAGCAGCCGGACAGCCAATGAGCAGTTCTTC
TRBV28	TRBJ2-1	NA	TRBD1	CASSIRQGANNEQFF	TGTGCCAGCAGTATACGACAGGGGGCAAACAATGAGCAGTTCTTC
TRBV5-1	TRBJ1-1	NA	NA	CASSQAMDASEAFF	TGCGCCAGCAGCCAGGCGATGGACGCGTCTGAAGCTTTCTTT
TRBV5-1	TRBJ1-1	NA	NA	CASSLEGGTEAFF	TGCGCCAGCAGCTTGGAGGGAGGCACTGAAGCTTTCTTT
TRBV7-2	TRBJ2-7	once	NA	CASSLSYEQYF	TGTGCCAGCAGCCTCTCCTACGAGCAGTACTTC
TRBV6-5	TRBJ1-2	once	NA	CASSYSTRGGYTF	TGTGCCAGCAGTTACTCGACCCGGGGTGGCTACACCTTC
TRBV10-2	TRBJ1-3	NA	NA	CASSPYDTSGNTIYF	TGCGCCAGCAGCCCCTATGATACTTCTGGAAACACCATATATTTT
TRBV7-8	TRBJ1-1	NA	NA	CASSFGRGNTEAFF	TGTGCCAGCAGCTTCGGACGCGGGAACACTGAAGCTTTCTTT
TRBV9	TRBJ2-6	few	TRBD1	CASSPRAQDRGLSSGANVLTF	TGTGCCAGCAGCCCACGGGCACAAGACAGGGGATTAAGCTCTGGGGCCAACGTCCTGACTTTC
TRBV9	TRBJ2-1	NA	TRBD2	CASSANSGGPGDEQFF	TGTGCCAGCAGCGCGAACTCGGGGGGGCCCGGGGATGAGCAGTTCTTC
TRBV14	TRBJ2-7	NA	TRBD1	CASSPLQGITYEQYF	TGTGCCAGCAGCCCCTTACAGGGGATTACCTACGAGCAGTACTTC
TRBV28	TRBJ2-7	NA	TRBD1	CASSGARTGVRKVHEQYF	TGTGCCAGCAGTGGGGCTAGGACAGGGGTTAGGAAGGTACACGAGCAGTACTTC
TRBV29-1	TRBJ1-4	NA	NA	CSVEDRAEVFF	TGCAGCGTTGAAGATCGCGCAGAGGTGTTTTTT
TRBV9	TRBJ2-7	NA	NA	CASSPSPGRDYEQYF	TGTGCCAGCAGCCCTAGTCCCGGTCGGGACTACGAGCAGTACTTC
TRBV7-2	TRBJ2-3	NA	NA	CASSLVVSTDTQYF	TGTGCCAGCAGCTTAGTCGTTAGCACAGATACGCAGTATTTT
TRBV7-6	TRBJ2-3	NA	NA	CASSPAPGVTDTQYF	TGTGCCAGCAGCCCCGCTCCGGGGGTCACAGATACGCAGTATTTT
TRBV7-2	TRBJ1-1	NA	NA	CASSLVSGNTEAFF	TGTGCCAGCAGCTTAGTGTCCGGTAACACTGAAGCTTTCTTT
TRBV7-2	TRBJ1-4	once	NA	CASSLVQGANEKLFF	TGTGCCAGCAGCTTAGTTCAGGGCGCTAATGAAAAACTGTTTTTT
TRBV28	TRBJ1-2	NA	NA	CASSPGTPRGYTF	TGTGCCAGCAGTCCCGGGACTCCACGAGGCTACACCTTC
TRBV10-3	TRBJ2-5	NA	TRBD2	CAISEPAGRGGIQETQYF	TGTGCCATCAGTGAGCCCGCGGGGCGGGGGGGAATCCAAGAGACCCAGTACTTC
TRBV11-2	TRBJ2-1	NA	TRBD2	CASSLGLVNEQFF	TGTGCCAGCAGCTTGGGACTAGTCAATGAGCAGTTCTTC
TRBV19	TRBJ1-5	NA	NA	CASSTTPGDQPQHF	TGTGCCAGTAGTACCACGCCGGGGGATCAGCCCCAGCATTTT
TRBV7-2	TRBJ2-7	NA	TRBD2	CASSLGRGASYEQYF	TGTGCCAGCAGCTTGGGGCGGGGGGCCTCCTACGAGCAGTACTTC
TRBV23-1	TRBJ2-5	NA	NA	CASSRGPSVEQYF	TGCGCCAGCAGCCGGGGACCGAGCGTGGAGCAGTACTTC
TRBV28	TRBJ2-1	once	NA	CASRNYNEQFF	TGTGCCAGCAGAAACTACAATGAGCAGTTCTTC
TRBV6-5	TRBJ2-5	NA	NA	CASSYSQTGQETQYF	TGTGCCAGCAGTTACTCTCAGACAGGTCAAGAGACCCAGTACTTC
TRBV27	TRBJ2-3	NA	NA	CASSLGGAEDTQYF	TGTGCCAGCAGTTTAGGGGGGGCGGAAGATACGCAGTATTTT
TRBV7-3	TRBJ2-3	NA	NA	CASSGGLAIDTQYF	TGTGCCAGCTCCGGGGGTCTAGCGATAGATACGCAGTATTTT
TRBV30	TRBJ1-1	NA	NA	CAWSTEQVMNTEAFF	TGTGCCTGGAGTACGGAGCAGGTCATGAACACTGAAGCTTTCTTT
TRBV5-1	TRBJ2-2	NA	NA	CASSLVRGRNTGELFF	TGCGCCAGCAGCTTGGTGCGGGGTCGGAACACCGGGGAGCTGTTTTTT
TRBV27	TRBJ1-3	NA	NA	CASSLRTGNTIYF	TGTGCCAGCAGTTTAAGGACTGGAAACACCATATATTTT
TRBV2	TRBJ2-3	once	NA	CASRRAQITDTQYF	TGTGCCAGCCGTCGGGCCCAAATCACAGATACGCAGTATTTT